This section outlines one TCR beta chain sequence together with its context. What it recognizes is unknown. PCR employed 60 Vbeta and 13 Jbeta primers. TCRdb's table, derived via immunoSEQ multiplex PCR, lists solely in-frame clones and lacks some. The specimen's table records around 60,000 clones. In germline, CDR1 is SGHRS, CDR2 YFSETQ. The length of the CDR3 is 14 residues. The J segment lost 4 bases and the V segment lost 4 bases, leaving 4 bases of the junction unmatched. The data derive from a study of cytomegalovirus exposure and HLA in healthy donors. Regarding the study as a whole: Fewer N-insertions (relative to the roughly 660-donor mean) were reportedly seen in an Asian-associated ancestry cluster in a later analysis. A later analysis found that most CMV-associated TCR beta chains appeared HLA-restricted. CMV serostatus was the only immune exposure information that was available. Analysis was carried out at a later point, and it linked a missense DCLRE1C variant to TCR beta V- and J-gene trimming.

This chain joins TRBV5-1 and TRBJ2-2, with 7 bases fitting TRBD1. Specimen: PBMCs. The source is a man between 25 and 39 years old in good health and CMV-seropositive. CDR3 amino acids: CASSRDSFTGELFF. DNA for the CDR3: TGCGCCAGCAGCCGGGACAGCTTCACCGGGGAGCTGTTTTTT. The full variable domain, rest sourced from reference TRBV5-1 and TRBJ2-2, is KAGVTQTPRYLIKTRGQQVTLSCSPISGHRSVSWYQQTPGQGLQFLFEYFSETQRNKGNFPGRFSGRQFSNSRSEMNVSTLELGDSALYLCASSRDSFTGELFFGEGSRLTVL.